The sequence of this T cell receptor beta chain was determined in a study of T cells in Graves' hyperthyroidism and ophthalmopathy. Overall study: Prior to any treatment, at the point of initial diagnosis, peripheral blood was collected.

The study enrolled patients aged 18 to 65 with newly diagnosed hyperthyroidism of under 2 months' duration. Exclusion followed for patients with uncontrolled infection, other autoimmune disease, pregnancy or lactation. V was cut by 5 bases and J by 6 bases, with 29 bases left in between. Germline CDR1 is SQVTM and CDR2 is ANQGSEA. The CDR3 has 17 residues. What was amplified from RNA transcripts were TCR beta CDR3 regions. Primed by the HTBI set, a first-round RT-PCR was run on the TCR CDR3. MiXCR was run by TCRdb on the multiplex PCR reads, yielding one entry per CDR3 protein. Altogether approximately 710,000 distinct CDR3 sequences are present, roughly 17% being singletons, with the ten largest covering 15% to 17%.

Sequenced input: blood. The rearrangement uses TRBV29-1 and TRBJ2-7; tentatively, D is TRBD1 (6 bases). This TCR came from a man in his forties or fifties with Graves' hyperthyroidism. DNA for the CDR3: TGCAGCGTTTCCACAGGGCGAAGTGTGCTAGTTTCCCGCGAGCAGTACTTC. Amino acid sequence: CSVSTGRSVLVSREQYF.